This TCR beta chain was profiled in a study of CD4 T cells in relation to SARS-CoV-2 and coronaviruses. Study overall: No peptide or an HIV-1 Nef peptide pool served as negative control. Findings and limits, study-wide: Pre-pandemic and post-infection samples never came from the same donor.

Unexposed donor CD4+ T cells date from about 2011-2018, before the COVID-19 pandemic. The cells were cultured for roughly 11 days before CD4+ T cells were isolated. Half the medium was replaced with IL-2 medium on days 3 and 7. TCRdb's table, derived via immunoSEQ multiplex PCR, lists solely in-frame clones and lacks some. This table holds roughly 25,000 clones, about four fifths found once. About this clone: The antigen is undetermined.

The CDR3 covers 16 residues. The V segment lost 0 bases and the J segment 9 bases; nucleotides outside the gene matches: 7. CDR1 is MGHRA and CDR2 is YSYEKL in the germline V gene. This receptor was identified in a human donor in good health. This sequence joins TRBV4-1 and TRBJ2-2; 10 nucleotides align to TRBD2. The sequenced sample was CD4+ T cells from PBMCs, cultured in vitro. The CDR3 loop is CASSQDSLAGVRELFF. The DNA of the CDR3 is TGCGCCAGCAGCCAAGATAGCCTAGCGGGAGTACGGGAGCTGTTTTTT.